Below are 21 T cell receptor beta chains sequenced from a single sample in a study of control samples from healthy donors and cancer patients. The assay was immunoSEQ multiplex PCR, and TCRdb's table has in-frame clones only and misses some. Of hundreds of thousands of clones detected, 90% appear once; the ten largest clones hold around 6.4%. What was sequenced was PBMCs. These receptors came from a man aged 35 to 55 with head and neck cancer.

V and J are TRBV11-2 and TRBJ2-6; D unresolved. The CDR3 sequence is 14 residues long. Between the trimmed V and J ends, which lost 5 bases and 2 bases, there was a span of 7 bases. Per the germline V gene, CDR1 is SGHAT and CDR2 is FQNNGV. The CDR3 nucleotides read TGTGCCAGCAGCGAGACCACTGGGGCCAACGTCCTGACTTTC. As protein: CASSETTGANVLTF.

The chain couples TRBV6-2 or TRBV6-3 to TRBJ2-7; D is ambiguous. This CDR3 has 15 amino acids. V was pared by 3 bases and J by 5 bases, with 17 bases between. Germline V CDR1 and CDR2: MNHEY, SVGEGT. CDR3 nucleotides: TGTGCCAGCAGTTATATACAGTTCAGAGCCAACGAGCAGTACTTC. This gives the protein CASSYIQFRANEQYF.

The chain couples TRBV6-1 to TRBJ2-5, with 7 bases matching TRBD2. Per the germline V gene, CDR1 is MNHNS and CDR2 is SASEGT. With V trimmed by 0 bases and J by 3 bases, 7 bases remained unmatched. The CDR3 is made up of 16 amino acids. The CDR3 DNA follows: TGTGCCAGCAGTGAAGCACGGTGGGGGGGAAAAGAGACCCAGTACTTC. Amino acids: CASSEARWGGKETQYF.

The DNA for the CDR3 is TGTGCCAGCAGCTTAGGGGGTCTCTATGGCTACACCTTC. It codes for CASSLGGLYGYTF. The chain is built from TRBV9 and TRBJ1-2; the D gene is possibly TRBD1 (6 bases). Germline CDR1 reads SGDLS; CDR2 reads YYNGEE. V gave up 4 bases and J gave up 4 bases, with 11 bases separating them. The CDR3 consists of 13 residues. Variable domain in full (rest from reference TRBV9 and TRBJ1-2): DSGVTQTPKHLITATGQRVTLRCSPRSGDLSVYWYQQSLDQGLQFLIQYYNGEERAKGNILERFSAQQFPDLHSELNLSSLELGDSALYFCASSLGGLYGYTFGSGTRLTVV.

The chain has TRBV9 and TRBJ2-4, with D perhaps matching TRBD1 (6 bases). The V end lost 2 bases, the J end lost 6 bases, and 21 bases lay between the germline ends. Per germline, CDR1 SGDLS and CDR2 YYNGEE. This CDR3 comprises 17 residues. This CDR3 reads CASSVGDVGGWGNIQYF. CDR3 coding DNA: TGTGCCAGCAGCGTCGGGGACGTAGGGGGATGGGGAAACATTCAGTACTTC.

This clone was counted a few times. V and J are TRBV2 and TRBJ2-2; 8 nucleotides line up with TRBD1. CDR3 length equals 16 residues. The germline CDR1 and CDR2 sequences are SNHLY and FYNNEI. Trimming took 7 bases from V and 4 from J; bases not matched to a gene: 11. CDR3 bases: TGTGCCAGCAATGCCGACAGGGGTAGGTGCACCGGGGAGCTGTTTTTT. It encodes CASNADRGRCTGELFF.

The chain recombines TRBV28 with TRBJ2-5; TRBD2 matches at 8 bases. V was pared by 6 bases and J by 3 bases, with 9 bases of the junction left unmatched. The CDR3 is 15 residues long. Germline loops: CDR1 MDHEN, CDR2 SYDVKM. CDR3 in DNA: TGTGCCAGCAGGTTTAGCGGGGCACCCAAAGAGACCCAGTACTTC. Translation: CASRFSGAPKETQYF.

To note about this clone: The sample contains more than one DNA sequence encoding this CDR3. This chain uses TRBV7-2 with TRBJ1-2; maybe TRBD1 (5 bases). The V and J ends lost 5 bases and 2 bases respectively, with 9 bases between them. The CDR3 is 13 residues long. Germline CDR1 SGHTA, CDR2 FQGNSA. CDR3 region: CASSPDTNYGYTF. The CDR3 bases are TGTGCCAGCAGCCCGGACACGAACTATGGCTACACCTTC. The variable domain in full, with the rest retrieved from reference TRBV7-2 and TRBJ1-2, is GAGVSQSPSNKVTEKGKDVELRCDPISGHTALYWYRQSLGQGLEFLIYFQGNSAPDKSGLPSDRFSAERTGGSVSTLTIQRTQQEDSAVYLCASSPDTNYGYTFGSGTRLTVV.

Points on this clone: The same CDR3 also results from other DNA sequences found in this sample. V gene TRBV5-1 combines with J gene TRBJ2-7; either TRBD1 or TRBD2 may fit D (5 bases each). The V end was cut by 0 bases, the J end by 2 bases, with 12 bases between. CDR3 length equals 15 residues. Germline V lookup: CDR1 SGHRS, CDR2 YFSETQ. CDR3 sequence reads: CASSLGGTATYEQYF. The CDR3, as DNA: TGCGCCAGCAGCTTGGGGGGGACCGCCACCTACGAGCAGTACTTC.

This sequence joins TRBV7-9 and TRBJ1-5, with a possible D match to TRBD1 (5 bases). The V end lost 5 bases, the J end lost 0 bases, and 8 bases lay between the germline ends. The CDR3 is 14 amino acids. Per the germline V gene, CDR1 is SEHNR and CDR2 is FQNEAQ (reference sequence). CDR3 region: CASSRGDSNQPQHF. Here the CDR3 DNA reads TGTGCCAGCAGCCGGGGGGATAGCAATCAGCCCCAGCATTTT.

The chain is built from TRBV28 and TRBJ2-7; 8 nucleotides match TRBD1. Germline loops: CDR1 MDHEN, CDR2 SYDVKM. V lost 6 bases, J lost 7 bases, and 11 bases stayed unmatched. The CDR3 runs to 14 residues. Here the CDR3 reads CASSPLDRAVEQYF. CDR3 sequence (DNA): TGTGCCAGCAGCCCCTTGGACAGGGCAGTTGAGCAGTACTTC.

CDR3 sequence: CASSPERGAGNEQFF. The CDR3 coding sequence is TGTGCCAGCAGTCCGGAGCGGGGGGCGGGGAATGAGCAGTTCTTC. The genes are TRBV27 and TRBJ2-1; 9 nucleotides match TRBD2. The junction had 9 bases not matched to a gene; V was cut back by 5 bases and J by 7 bases. The CDR3 consists of 15 residues. The germline V gene encodes CDR1 MNHEY and CDR2 SMNVEV (reference sequence).

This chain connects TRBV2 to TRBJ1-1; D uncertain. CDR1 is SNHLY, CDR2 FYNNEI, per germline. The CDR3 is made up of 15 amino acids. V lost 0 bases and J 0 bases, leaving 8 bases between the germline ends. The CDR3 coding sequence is TGTGCCAGCAGTGAAGCCGCAGTTATGAACACTGAAGCTTTCTTT. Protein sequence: CASSEAAVMNTEAFF.

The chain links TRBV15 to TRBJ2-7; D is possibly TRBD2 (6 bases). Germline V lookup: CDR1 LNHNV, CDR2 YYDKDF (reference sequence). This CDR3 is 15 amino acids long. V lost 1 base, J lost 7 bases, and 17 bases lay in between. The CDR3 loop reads CATSRGGTVMGEQYF. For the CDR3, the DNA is TGTGCCACCAGCAGAGGTGGGACTGTCATGGGGGAGCAGTACTTC.

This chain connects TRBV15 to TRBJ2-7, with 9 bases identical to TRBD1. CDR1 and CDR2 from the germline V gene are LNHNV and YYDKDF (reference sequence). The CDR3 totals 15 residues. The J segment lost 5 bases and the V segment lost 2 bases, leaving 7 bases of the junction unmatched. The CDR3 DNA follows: TGTGCCACCAGCAGAAGCGGGACAGGGTTAAACGAGCAGTACTTC. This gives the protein CATSRSGTGLNEQYF.

CDR3 nucleotides: TGCGCCAGCAGCTTGTTTTTGGGGCCCTCTAGCACAGATACGCAGTATTTT. Its protein is CASSLFLGPSSTDTQYF. V is TRBV5-1 and J is TRBJ2-3, with D possibly being TRBD1 (5 bases). The CDR3 has 17 residues. Germline values: CDR1 SGHRS, CDR2 YFSETQ. The V and J ends lost 1 base and 0 bases respectively, with 15 bases between them.

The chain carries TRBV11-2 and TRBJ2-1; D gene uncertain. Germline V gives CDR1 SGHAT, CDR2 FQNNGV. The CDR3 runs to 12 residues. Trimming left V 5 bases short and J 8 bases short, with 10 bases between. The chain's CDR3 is CASSQLSDEQFF. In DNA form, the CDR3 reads TGTGCCAGCAGCCAATTATCGGATGAGCAGTTCTTC.

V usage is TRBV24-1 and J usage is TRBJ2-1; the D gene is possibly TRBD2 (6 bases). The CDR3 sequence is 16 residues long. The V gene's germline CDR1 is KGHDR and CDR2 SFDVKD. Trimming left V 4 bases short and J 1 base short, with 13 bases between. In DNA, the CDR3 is TGTGCCACCAGTGACTCATCTCGGGGGTCCTACAATGAGCAGTTCTTC. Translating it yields CATSDSSRGSYNEQFF.

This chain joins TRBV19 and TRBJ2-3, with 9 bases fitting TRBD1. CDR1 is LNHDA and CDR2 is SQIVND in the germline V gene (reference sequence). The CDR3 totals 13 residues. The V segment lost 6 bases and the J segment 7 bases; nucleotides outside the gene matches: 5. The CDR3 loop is CASREQGANTQYF. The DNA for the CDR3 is TGTGCCAGTAGGGAACAGGGGGCAAATACGCAGTATTTT.

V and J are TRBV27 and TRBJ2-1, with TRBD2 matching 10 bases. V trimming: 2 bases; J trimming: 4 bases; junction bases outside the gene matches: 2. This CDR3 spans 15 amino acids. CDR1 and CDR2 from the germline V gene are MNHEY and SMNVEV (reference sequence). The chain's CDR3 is CASSLRTSGYNEQFF. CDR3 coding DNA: TGTGCCAGCAGTTTAAGGACTAGCGGATACAATGAGCAGTTCTTC.

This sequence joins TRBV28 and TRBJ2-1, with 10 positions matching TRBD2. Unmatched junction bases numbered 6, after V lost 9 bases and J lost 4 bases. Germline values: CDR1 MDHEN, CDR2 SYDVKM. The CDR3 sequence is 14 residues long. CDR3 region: CASTWTSGYNEQFF. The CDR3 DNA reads TGTGCCAGTACTTGGACTAGCGGATACAATGAGCAGTTCTTC.